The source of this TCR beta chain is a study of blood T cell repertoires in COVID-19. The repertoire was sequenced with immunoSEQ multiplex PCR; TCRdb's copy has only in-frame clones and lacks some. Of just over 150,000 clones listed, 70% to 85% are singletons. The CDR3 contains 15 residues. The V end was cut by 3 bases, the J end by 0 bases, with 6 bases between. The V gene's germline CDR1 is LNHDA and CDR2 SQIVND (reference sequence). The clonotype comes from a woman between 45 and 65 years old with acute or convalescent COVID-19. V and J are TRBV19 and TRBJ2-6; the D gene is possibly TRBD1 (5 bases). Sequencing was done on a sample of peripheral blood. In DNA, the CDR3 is TGTGCCAGTAGTATGCAGGGCTCTGGGGCCAACGTCCTGACTTTC. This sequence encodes CASSMQGSGANVLTF.